This T cell receptor beta chain was sequenced in a study of blood T cell repertoires in COVID-19. TCRdb keeps only in-frame clones here, not all; method: immunoSEQ multiplex PCR. The sample shows 130,000 or so clones, roughly four fifths of them seen only once. Trimming removed 6 bases from V and 2 bases from J; junction bases left unmatched: 9. CDR3 length: 15 residues. Germline V lookup: CDR1 GTSNPN, CDR2 SVGIG (reference sequence). The sequence derives from a woman in her sixties or seventies with acute or convalescent COVID-19. The rearrangement links TRBV30 to TRBJ2-7; 11 bases fit TRBD1. The source material was peripheral blood. CDR3 sequence: CACDIGTGGTYEQYV. The CDR3 bases are TGTGCCTGTGATATCGGGACAGGGGGGACCTACGAGCAGTACGTC.